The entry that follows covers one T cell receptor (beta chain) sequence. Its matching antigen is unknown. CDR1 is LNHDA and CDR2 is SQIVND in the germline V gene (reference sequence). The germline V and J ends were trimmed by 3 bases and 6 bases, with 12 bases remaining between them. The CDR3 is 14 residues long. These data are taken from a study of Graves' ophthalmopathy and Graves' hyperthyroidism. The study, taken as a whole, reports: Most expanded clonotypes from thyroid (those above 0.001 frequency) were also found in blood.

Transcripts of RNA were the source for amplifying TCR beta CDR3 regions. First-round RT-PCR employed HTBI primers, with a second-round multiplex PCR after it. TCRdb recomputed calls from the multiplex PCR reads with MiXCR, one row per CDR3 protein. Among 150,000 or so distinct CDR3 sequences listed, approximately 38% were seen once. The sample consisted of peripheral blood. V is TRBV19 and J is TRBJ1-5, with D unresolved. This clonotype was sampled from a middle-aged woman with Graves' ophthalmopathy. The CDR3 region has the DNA TGTGCCAGTAGTATTCTGGGAGGGTCTCAGCCCCAGCATTTT. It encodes CASSILGGSQPQHF.